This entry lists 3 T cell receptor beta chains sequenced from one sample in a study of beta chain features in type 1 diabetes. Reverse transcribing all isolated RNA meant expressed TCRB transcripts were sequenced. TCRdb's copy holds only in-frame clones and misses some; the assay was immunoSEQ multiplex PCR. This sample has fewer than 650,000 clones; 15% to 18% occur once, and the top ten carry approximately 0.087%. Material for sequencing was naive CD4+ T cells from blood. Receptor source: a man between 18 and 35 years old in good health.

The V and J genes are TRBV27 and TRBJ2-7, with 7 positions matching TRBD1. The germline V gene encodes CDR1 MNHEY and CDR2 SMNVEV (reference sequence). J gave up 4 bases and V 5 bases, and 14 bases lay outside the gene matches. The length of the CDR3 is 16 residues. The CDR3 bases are TGTGCCAGCAGTAGTTTGGGGACAGTCTTCTCTTACGAGCAGTACTTC. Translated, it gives CASSSLGTVFSYEQYF.

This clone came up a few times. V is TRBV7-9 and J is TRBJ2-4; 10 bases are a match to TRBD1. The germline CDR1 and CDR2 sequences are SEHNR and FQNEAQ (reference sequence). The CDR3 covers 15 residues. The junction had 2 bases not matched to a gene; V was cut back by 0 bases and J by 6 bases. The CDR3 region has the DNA TGTGCCAGCAGCTTAGCCTGGGACAGGGGAAACATTCAGTACTTC. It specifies CASSLAWDRGNIQYF.

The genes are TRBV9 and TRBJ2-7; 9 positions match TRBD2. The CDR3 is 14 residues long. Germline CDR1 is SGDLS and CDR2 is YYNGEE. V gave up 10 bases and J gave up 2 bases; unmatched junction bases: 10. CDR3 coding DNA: TGTGCCGAGGGTAGGCTAGCGGGGACCTACGAGCAGTACTTC. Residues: CAEGRLAGTYEQYF. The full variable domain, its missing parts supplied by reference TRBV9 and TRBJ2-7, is DSGVTQTPKHLITATGQRVTLRCSPRSGDLSVYWYQQSLDQGLQFLIQYYNGEERAKGNILERFSAQQFPDLHSELNLSSLELGDSALYFCAEGRLAGTYEQYFGPGTRLTVT.